This TCR beta chain was identified in a study of CD8 T cells in Susac syndrome. Notes on the study in general: That the number of individuals in its TCR sequencing and HLA analysis was relatively small was acknowledged by the study.

In the case of this clonotype: Its antigen is not identified.

RNA was extracted with the RNeasy kit, and a quantity of roughly 0.5 to 1 ug was reverse transcribed using random hexamers. TCRdb reanalysed the immunoSEQ multiplex PCR reads using MiXCR and keeps one entry per CDR3 protein. The sample contains over 150,000 distinct CDR3 sequences, approximately 94% of which appear only once. The germline CDR1 and CDR2 sequences are SGHTA and FQGNSA. The CDR3 contains 15 residues. V was pared by 4 bases and J by 4 bases, with 15 bases between. The chain employs TRBV7-2 and TRBJ2-3; no definite D call. The material sequenced was CD4+ T cells from PBMCs. This TCR came from a human donor with multiple sclerosis. The CDR3 DNA reads as TGTGCCAGCAGCTCGAGCCTAACTGTCCCAGATACGCAGTATTTT. It translates to CASSSSLTVPDTQYF.